The T cell receptor beta chain described here comes from a study of T-cell reconstitution after alpha-beta-depleted transplantation in children. The CDR3 length is 15 residues. Trimming pared 3 bases from V and 0 bases from J, leaving 11 bases between. Broader study findings: Hyperexpanded clones declined; after one year, newly produced T cells mostly supplied diversity. Expanded clones from the graft, numbering several hundred, reportedly supplied alpha-beta T cells about two months after transplant. The origin of high day-60 TCRbeta diversity in some patients lay in surviving recipient T cells and thymic progenitors.

Comment on this clonotype: The antigen remains unidentified.

Unique molecular identifiers were used in preparing the TCRbeta library. TCRdb itself ran the PCR reads through MiXCR, one entry per CDR3 protein. The data hold 300,000 to 350,000 distinct CDR3 sequences, with approximately 23% observed a single time. The V and J genes are TRBV12-3 or TRBV12-4 and TRBJ1-2; no reliable D call. The sequence was collected from a male patient younger than 18 who had a stem cell transplant for acute lymphoblastic leukemia, so the T cells may come from the graft donor. Sequenced here: PBMCs, mostly from graft donor cells, sampled 180 days after TCRalphabeta/CD19-depleted stem cell transplant. This CDR3 is CASSFRPGANYGYTF. Written as DNA, the CDR3 is TGTGCCAGCAGTTTTAGGCCGGGCGCTAACTATGGCTACACCTTC.